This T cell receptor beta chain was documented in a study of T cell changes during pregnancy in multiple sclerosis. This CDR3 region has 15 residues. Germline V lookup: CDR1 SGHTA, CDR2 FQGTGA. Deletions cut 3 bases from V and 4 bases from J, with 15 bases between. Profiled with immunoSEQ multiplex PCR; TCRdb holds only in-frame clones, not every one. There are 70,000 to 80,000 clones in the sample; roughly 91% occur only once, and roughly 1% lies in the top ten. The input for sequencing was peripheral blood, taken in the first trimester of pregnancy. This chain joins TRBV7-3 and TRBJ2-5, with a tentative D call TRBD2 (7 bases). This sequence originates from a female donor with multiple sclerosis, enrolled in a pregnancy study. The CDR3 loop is CASSLGGALGETQYF. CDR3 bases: TGTGCCAGCAGCTTGGGGGGGGCGCTGGGAGAGACCCAGTACTTC.